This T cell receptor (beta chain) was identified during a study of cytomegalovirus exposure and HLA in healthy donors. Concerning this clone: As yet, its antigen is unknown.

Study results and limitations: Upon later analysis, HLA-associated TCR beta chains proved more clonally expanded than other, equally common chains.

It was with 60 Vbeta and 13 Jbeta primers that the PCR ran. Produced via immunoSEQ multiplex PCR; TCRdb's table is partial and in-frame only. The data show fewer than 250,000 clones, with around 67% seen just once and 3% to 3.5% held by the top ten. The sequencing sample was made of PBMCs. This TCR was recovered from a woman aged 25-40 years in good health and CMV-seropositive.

The CDR3 reads CASSQGVSQETQYF. CDR3 nucleotide sequence: TGTGCCAGCAGCCAAGGGGTTTCCCAAGAGACCCAGTACTTC. The chain recombines TRBV6-5 with TRBJ2-5; weak D call: TRBD1 (5 bases). Trimming took off 6 bases at V and 1 base at J, with 12 bases between the two ends. The germline V gene encodes CDR1 MNHEY and CDR2 SVGAGI. This CDR3 region has 14 residues.